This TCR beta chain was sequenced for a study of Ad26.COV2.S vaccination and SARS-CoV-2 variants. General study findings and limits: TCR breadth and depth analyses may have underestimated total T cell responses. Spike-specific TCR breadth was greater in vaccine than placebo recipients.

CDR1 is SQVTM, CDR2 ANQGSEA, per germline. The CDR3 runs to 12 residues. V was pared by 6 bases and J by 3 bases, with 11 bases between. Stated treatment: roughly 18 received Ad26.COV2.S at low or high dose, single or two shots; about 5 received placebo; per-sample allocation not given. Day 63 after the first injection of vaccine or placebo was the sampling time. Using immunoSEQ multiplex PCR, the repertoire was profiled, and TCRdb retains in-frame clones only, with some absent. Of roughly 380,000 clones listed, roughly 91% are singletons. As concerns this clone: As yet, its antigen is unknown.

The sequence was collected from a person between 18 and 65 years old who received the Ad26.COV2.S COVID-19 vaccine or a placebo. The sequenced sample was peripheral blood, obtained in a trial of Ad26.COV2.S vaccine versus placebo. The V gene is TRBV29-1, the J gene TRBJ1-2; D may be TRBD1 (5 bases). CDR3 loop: CSVPTGYYGYTF. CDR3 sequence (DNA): TGCAGCGTACCTACAGGTTACTATGGCTACACCTTC.